This passage covers 24 T cell receptor beta chains from one sample sequenced in a study of technical replicates of blood from a handful of donors. The repertoire was sequenced with immunoSEQ multiplex PCR; TCRdb's copy has only in-frame clones and lacks some. The table shows over 50,000 clones, with 95% to 98% occurring only once. The material sequenced was T cells isolated from PBMCs. The origin of the receptors is a human donor in good health.

This clone was observed a single time. The rearrangement joins TRBV5-1 to TRBJ2-5; 10 bases are shared with TRBD1. CDR1 and CDR2 from the germline V gene are SGHRS and YFSETQ. The CDR3 has 15 residues. The trim removed 1 base at V and 3 bases at J, leaving 3 bases unmatched. The CDR3 coding sequence is TGCGCCAGCAGCTTGCTAGGACAGGGGGAAGAGACCCAGTACTTC. Translated, it gives CASSLLGQGEETQYF.

This chain joins TRBV19 and TRBJ1-2; a possible D gene is TRBD1 (6 bases). The germline gives CDR1 LNHDA, CDR2 SQIVND (reference sequence). The ends were cut back, 3 bases at V and 1 base at J, with 15 bases in the middle. This CDR3 region has 16 residues. This CDR3 reads CASSMYRDTDNYGYTF. The CDR3 DNA reads TGTGCCAGTAGTATGTATCGGGACACCGATAACTATGGCTACACCTTC.

Worth noting for this clone: The junction and the germline gene differ at one end; a read error may be behind it. The V call is TRBV7-9, the J call TRBJ2-7; 12 bases match TRBD2. This CDR3 spans 14 amino acids. The germline V gene encodes CDR1 SEHNR and CDR2 FQNEAQ (reference sequence). CDR3 amino acids: CASSAPSSGRAARF. The CDR3 nucleotides read TGTGCCAGCAGCGCCCCGTCTAGCGGGAGGGCGGCAAGGTTC. Based on the CDR3 plus reference TRBV7-9 and TRBJ2-7, the full variable domain is DTGVSQNPRHKITKRGQNVTFRCDPISEHNRLYWYRQTLGQGPEFLTYFQNEAQLEKSRLLSDRFSAERPKGSFSTLEIQRTEQGDSAMYLCASSAPSSGRAARFGPGTRLTVT.

This chain uses TRBV11-3 with TRBJ2-7; 13 bases line up with TRBD2. The germline V gene encodes CDR1 SGHNT and CDR2 YENEEA. J gave up 2 bases and V 5 bases, and 6 bases lay outside the gene matches. This CDR3 has 16 amino acids. The CDR3 DNA reads as TGTGCCAGCAGCGACGGGACTAGCGGGACCACCTACGAGCAGTACTTC. Residues: CASSDGTSGTTYEQYF.

This clone was recorded a few times. The chain uses TRBV20-1 and TRBJ2-7, with a possible D match to TRBD1 (5 bases). Between the trimmed V and J ends, which lost 3 bases and 4 bases, there was a span of 7 bases. The CDR3 extends over 11 amino acids. The germline CDR1 and CDR2 sequences are DFQATT and SNEGSKA (reference sequence). This CDR3 reads CSARDTYEQYF. Written as DNA, the CDR3 is TGCAGTGCTAGGGACACATACGAGCAGTACTTC.

The genes are TRBV6-5 and TRBJ2-3; 11 bases line up with TRBD1. J gave up 5 bases and V 3 bases, and 7 bases lay outside the gene matches. Germline V CDR1 and CDR2: MNHEY, SVGAGI. There are 16 residues in the CDR3. The CDR3 here is CASSYWTGGSGDTQYF. DNA for the CDR3: TGTGCCAGCAGTTATTGGACAGGGGGCTCGGGAGATACGCAGTATTTT.

The chain carries TRBV10-2 and TRBJ1-2, with 7 bases that match TRBD1. The CDR3 has 14 amino acids. V was clipped by 0 bases and J by 8 bases; unmatched bases: 6. The germline gives CDR1 WSHSY, CDR2 SAAADI. The CDR3 is CASSESDRVGGYTF. The CDR3 bases are TGCGCCAGCAGTGAGTCAGACAGGGTTGGCGGCTACACCTTC.

This chain links TRBV7-3 with TRBJ1-1; D possibly corresponds to TRBD1 (5 bases). With 2 bases removed from V and 6 bases from J, the gap between germline ends came to 10 bases. The CDR3 has 13 residues. In germline, CDR1 is SGHTA, CDR2 FQGTGA. The CDR3 here is CASSLWDSAEAFF. The CDR3 DNA is TGTGCCAGCAGCTTATGGGACTCTGCTGAAGCTTTCTTT.

The chain uses TRBV2 and TRBJ2-1, with TRBD2 identical over 8 bases. This CDR3 has 13 amino acids. Germline CDR1 reads SNHLY; CDR2 reads FYNNEI. V shed 10 bases, J shed 7 bases, and the junction held 9 bases outside the gene matches. The CDR3 loop reads CATGTSGPNEQFF. For the CDR3, the DNA is TGTGCCACAGGGACTAGTGGGCCAAATGAGCAGTTCTTC.

This clone was seen only once. The gene calls are TRBV6-5 and TRBJ1-2, with D unresolved. The CDR3 sequence is 14 residues long. V shed 0 bases and J shed 9 bases, with 14 bases lying between them. Germline V lookup: CDR1 MNHEY, CDR2 SVGAGI. The CDR3 is CASSYSSPHSRYTF. The CDR3 DNA sequence: TGTGCCAGCAGTTACTCTTCCCCGCACTCCCGCTACACCTTC.

CDR3 bases: TGTGCCAATTTCAGGCCCACCGGGGAGCTGTTTTTT. Translation gives CANFRPTGELFF. The chain combines TRBV30 with TRBJ2-2; D not certain. The CDR3 runs 12 residues. V lost 8 bases to trimming and J lost 4 bases, with 11 bases between them. Germline assignment: CDR1 GTSNPN and CDR2 SVGIG (reference sequence).

This chain uses TRBV2 with TRBJ2-5; 7 bases are shared with TRBD1. In germline, CDR1 is SNHLY, CDR2 FYNNEI. This CDR3 comprises 14 residues. The J segment lost 2 bases and the V segment lost 7 bases, leaving 7 bases of the junction unmatched. The DNA for the CDR3 is TGTGCCAGCATAACCGGGACAGTACAAGAGACCCAGTACTTC. Amino acids: CASITGTVQETQYF.

The CDR3 DNA sequence: TGTGCCAGCAGCTTAGATCGGTATGACAGGGGGTTCCAAGAGACCCAGTACTTC. It codes for CASSLDRYDRGFQETQYF. The V and J genes are TRBV11-2 and TRBJ2-5, with 9 bases identical to TRBD1. J gave up 1 base and V 0 bases, and 9 bases lay outside the gene matches. Germline V gene data show CDR1 as SGHAT and CDR2 as FQNNGV. The CDR3 spans 18 residues.

The rearrangement joins TRBV2 to TRBJ1-2; tentatively, D is TRBD1 (5 bases). The CDR3 has 14 amino acids. V lost 2 bases to trimming and J lost 1 base, with 8 bases between them. Looked up from germline, CDR1 is SNHLY and CDR2 is FYNNEI. The CDR3 loop reads CASSETGGNYGYTF. The CDR3 DNA reads TGTGCCAGCAGTGAAACAGGCGGTAACTATGGCTACACCTTC.

The J gene is TRBJ2-7, the V gene TRBV29-1; maybe TRBD1 (5 bases). Germline V gene sequence: CDR1 SQVTM, CDR2 ANQGSEA. Trimming shortened V by 1 base and J by 0 bases, and 7 bases separated the two germline ends. The CDR3 spans 13 residues. CDR3 nucleotide sequence: TGCAGCGTTGAAGCCCAGGGCTCCTACGAGCAGTACTTC. It translates to CSVEAQGSYEQYF.

The chain joins TRBV6-5 to TRBJ2-1, with TRBD2 identical over 10 bases. This CDR3 has 15 amino acids. Germline V gene data show CDR1 as MNHEY and CDR2 as SVGAGI. V lost 6 bases, J lost 7 bases, and 9 bases stayed unmatched. The CDR3 region is CASRPGLAEINEQFF. The CDR3 nucleotides are TGTGCCAGCAGACCCGGACTAGCGGAGATTAATGAGCAGTTCTTC.

The chain carries TRBV5-4 and TRBJ2-7; 7 nucleotides match TRBD2. CDR3 length: 15 amino acids. CDR1 SGHNT and CDR2 YYREEE come from the germline V gene (reference sequence). V lost 4 bases and J lost 5; bases outside the gene matches: 12. CDR3 loop: CASSPGGRITHEQYF. For the CDR3, the DNA is TGTGCCAGCAGCCCGGGGGGAAGAATCACCCACGAGCAGTACTTC. The whole variable domain, filled in from reference TRBV5-4 and TRBJ2-7, reads ETGVTQSPTHLIKTRGQQVTLRCSSQSGHNTVSWYQQALGQGPQFIFQYYREEENGRGNFPPRFSGLQFPNYSSELNVNALELDDSALYLCASSPGGRITHEQYFGPGTRLTVT.

V gene TRBV10-3 combines with J gene TRBJ2-1; 7 bases are a match to TRBD1. This CDR3 is built from 13 residues. V dropped 5 bases and J dropped 5; count of bases not matched to a gene: 3. The germline V gene encodes CDR1 ENHRY and CDR2 SYGVKD. For the CDR3, the DNA is TGTGCCATCAGTATAGGGACAGACAATGAGCAGTTCTTC. This encodes CAISIGTDNEQFF.

The V call is TRBV14, the J call TRBJ1-1; TRBD1 is a possible D gene (5 bases). This CDR3 is 15 amino acids long. Germline loops: CDR1 SGHDN, CDR2 FVKESK. V lost 5 bases to trimming and J lost 8 bases, with 21 bases between them. Written as DNA, the CDR3 is TGTGCCAGCAGCTCCCAGGGAGGGAATTTGGAGGAAGCTTTCTTT. It codes for CASSSQGGNLEEAFF. Variable domain in full (rest from reference TRBV14 and TRBJ1-1): EAGVTQFPSHSVIEKGQTVTLRCDPISGHDNLYWYRRVMGKEIKFLLHFVKESKQDESGMPNNRFLAERTGGTYSTLKVQPAELEDSGVYFCASSSQGGNLEEAFFGQGTRLTVV.

The chain employs TRBV27 and TRBJ2-5; 7 positions match TRBD2. The CDR3 runs 13 residues. The germline V gene encodes CDR1 MNHEY and CDR2 SMNVEV (reference sequence). V gave up 6 bases and J gave up 4 bases; unmatched junction bases: 5. CDR3 region: CASRQGGLETQYF. The CDR3 DNA follows: TGTGCCAGCAGGCAGGGAGGGCTAGAGACCCAGTACTTC.

The gene calls are TRBV19 and TRBJ1-5; D gene unclear. Trimming pared 5 bases from V and 0 bases from J, leaving 11 bases between. The CDR3 length is 15 residues. Germline assignment: CDR1 LNHDA and CDR2 SQIVND (reference sequence). CDR3 in amino acids: CASSFTVYSNQPQHF. DNA of the CDR3: TGTGCCAGTAGTTTTACGGTTTATAGCAATCAGCCCCAGCATTTT.

Regarding this clone: Compared with germline, one end of the junction differs, possibly owing to a read error. The chain joins TRBV4-1 to TRBJ1-5; D remains ambiguous. The CDR3 loop spans 14 amino acids. Germline V gives CDR1 MGHRA, CDR2 YSYEKL. CDR3 residues: CASRQAGSNQPQHF. The CDR3 nucleotides are TGCGCCAGCAGGCAAGCCGGGAGCAATCAGCCCCAGCATTTT.

The rearrangement uses TRBV19 and TRBJ1-3; 7 bases are shared with TRBD1. CDR1 LNHDA and CDR2 SQIVND come from the germline V gene (reference sequence). There are 15 residues in the CDR3. V was pared by 2 bases and J by 4 bases, with 5 bases of the junction left unmatched. The CDR3 DNA is TGTGCCAGTAGTATAATTGGGACAGCCGGAAACACCATATATTTT. Translating it yields CASSIIGTAGNTIYF. The complete variable domain, with remaining parts taken from reference TRBV19 and TRBJ1-3, reads DGGITQSPKYLFRKEGQNVTLSCEQNLNHDAMYWYRQDPGQGLRLIYYSQIVNDFQKGDIAEGYSVSREKKESFPLTVTSAQKNPTAFYLCASSIIGTAGNTIYFGEGSWLTVV.

The J gene is TRBJ2-7, the V gene TRBV28; 12 nucleotides line up with TRBD2. With V trimmed by 5 bases and J by 2 bases, 4 bases remained unmatched. The germline V gene has CDR1 MDHEN and CDR2 SYDVKM. This CDR3 region has 15 residues. The CDR3 bases are TGTGCCAGCAGTAGCCTAGCGGGAGGGACCTACGAGCAGTACTTC. This gives the protein CASSSLAGGTYEQYF.